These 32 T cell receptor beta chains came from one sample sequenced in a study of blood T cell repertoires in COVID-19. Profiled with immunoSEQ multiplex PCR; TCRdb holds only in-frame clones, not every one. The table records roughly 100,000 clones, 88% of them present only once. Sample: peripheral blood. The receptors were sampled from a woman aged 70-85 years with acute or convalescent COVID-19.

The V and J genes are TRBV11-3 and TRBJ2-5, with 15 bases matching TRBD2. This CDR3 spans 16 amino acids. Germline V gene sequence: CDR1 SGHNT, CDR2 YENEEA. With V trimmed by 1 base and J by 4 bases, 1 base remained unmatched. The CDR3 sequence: CASSLGGLAGGETQYF. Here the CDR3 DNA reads TGTGCCAGCAGCTTAGGGGGACTAGCGGGAGGAGAGACCCAGTACTTC.

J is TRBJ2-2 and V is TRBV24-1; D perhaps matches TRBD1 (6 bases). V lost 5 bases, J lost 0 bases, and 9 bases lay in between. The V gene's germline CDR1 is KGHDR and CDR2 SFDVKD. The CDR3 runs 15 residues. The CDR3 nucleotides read TGTGCCACCAGTGGGGACACCCCGAACACCGGGGAGCTGTTTTTT. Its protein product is CATSGDTPNTGELFF.

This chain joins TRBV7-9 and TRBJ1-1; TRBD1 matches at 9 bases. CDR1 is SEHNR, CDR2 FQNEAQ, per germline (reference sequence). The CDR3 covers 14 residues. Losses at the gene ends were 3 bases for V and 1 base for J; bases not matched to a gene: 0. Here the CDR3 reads CASSLDRGNTEAFF. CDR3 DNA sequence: TGTGCCAGCAGCTTGGACAGGGGGAACACTGAAGCTTTCTTT.

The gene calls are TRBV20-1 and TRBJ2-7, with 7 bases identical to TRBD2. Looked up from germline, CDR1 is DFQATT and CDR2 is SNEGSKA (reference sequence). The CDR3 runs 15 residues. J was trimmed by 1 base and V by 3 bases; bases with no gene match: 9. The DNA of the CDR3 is TGCAGTGCTAGTAGTGGCGGGAGTTGGTCCTACGAGCAGTACTTC. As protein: CSASSGGSWSYEQYF.

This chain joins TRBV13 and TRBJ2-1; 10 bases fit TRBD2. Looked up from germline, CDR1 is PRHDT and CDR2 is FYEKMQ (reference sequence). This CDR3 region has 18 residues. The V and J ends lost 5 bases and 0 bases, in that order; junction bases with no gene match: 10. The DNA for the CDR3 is TGTGCCAGCAGCCCACCCCGGACTAGCGGAAGCTCCTACAATGAGCAGTTCTTC. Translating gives CASSPPRTSGSSYNEQFF.

CDR3 residues: CASSSRTGAYF. The CDR3 DNA follows: TGTGCCAGCAGTTCACGGACAGGGGCATACTTC. This rearrangement joins TRBV6-5 to TRBJ2-7; 9 bases line up with TRBD1. V lost 4 bases, J lost 13 bases, and 5 bases stayed unmatched. CDR1 is MNHEY, CDR2 SVGAGI, per germline. The CDR3 contains 11 residues.

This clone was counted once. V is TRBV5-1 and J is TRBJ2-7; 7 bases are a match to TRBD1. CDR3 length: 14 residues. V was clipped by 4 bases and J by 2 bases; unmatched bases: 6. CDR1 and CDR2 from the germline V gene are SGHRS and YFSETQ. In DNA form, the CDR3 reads TGCGCCAGCAGCCCCGGGACAGCTACCTACGAGCAGTACTTC. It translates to CASSPGTATYEQYF.

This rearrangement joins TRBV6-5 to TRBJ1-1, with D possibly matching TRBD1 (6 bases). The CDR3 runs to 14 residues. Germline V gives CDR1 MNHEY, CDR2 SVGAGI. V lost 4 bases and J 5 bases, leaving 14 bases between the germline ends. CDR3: CASSSRTGSTEAFF. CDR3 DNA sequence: TGTGCCAGCAGTTCGAGAACAGGGTCGACTGAAGCTTTCTTT.

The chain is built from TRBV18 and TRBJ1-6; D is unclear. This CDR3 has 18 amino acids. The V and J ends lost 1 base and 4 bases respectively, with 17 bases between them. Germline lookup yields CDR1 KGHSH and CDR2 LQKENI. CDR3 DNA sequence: TGTGCCAGCTCACCACGGAGGCGAGCTGAAGTGTATAATTCACCCCTCCACTTT. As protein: CASSPRRRAEVYNSPLHF.

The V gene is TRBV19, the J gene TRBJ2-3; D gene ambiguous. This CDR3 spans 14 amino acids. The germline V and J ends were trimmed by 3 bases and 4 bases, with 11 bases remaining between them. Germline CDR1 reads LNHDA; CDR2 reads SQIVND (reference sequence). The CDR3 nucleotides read TGTGCCAGTAGTATTGGTTTCTCGGCAGATACGCAGTATTTT. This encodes CASSIGFSADTQYF.

The CDR3 is CASSLIAGVNTEAFF. CDR3 sequence (DNA): TGTGCCAGCAGCTTAATTGCAGGCGTGAACACTGAAGCTTTCTTT. J is TRBJ1-1 and V is TRBV7-2; D is ambiguous. The ends were cut back, 2 bases at V and 0 bases at J, with 10 bases in the middle. Germline loops: CDR1 SGHTA, CDR2 FQGNSA. This CDR3 region has 15 residues.

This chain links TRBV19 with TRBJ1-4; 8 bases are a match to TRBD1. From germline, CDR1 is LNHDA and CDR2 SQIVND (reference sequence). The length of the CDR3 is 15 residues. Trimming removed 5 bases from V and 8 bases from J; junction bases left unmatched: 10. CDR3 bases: TGTGCCAGTAGTGAGGGACAGGCAACCGGAGAAAAACTGTTTTTT. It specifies CASSEGQATGEKLFF.

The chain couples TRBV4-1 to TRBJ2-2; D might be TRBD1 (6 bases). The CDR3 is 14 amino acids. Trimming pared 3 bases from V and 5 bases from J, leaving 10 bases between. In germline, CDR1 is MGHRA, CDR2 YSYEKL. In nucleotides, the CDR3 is TGCGCCAGCAGCCACAACAGGGAAACCGGGGAGCTGTTTTTT. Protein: CASSHNRETGELFF.

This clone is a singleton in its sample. The CDR3 nucleotides read TGTGCCAGCAGTTTATTCCTTCAGGGTACGAACACCGGGGAGCTGTTTTTT. Protein product: CASSLFLQGTNTGELFF. The chain links TRBV28 to TRBJ2-2; TRBD1 might be the D (5 bases). The V gene lost 1 base and the J gene lost 0 bases, with 12 bases spanning the gap. CDR3 size: 17 residues. Germline-derived CDR1 and CDR2 are MDHEN and SYDVKM. Complete variable domain (other parts from reference TRBV28 and TRBJ2-2): DVKVTQSSRYLVKRTGEKVFLECVQDMDHENMFWYRQDPGLGLRLIYFSYDVKMKEKGDIPEGYSVSREKKERFSLILESASTNQTSMYLCASSLFLQGTNTGELFFGEGSRLTVL.

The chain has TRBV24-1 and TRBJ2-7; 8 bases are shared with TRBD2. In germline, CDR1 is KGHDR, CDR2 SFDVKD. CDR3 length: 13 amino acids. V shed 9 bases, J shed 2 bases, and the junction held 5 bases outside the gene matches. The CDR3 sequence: CATARGATYEQYF. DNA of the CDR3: TGTGCCACCGCGCGGGGGGCCACCTACGAGCAGTACTTC.

CDR3 sequence: CASSAGTGGTTGELFF. DNA for the CDR3: TGTGCCAGCAGCGCGGGGACAGGGGGAACGACCGGGGAGCTGTTTTTT. This chain links TRBV9 with TRBJ2-2, with TRBD1 identical over 11 bases. CDR1 and CDR2 from the germline V gene are SGDLS and YYNGEE. This CDR3 has 16 residues. With 3 bases clipped from V and 5 bases from J, the junction kept 6 bases outside the gene matches.

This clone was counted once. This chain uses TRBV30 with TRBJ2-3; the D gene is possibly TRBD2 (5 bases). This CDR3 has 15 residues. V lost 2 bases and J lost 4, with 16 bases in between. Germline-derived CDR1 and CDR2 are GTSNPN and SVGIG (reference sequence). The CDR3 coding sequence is TGTGCCTGGAGTCCGCGGAGAGGGAAGGCAGATACGCAGTATTTT. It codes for CAWSPRRGKADTQYF.

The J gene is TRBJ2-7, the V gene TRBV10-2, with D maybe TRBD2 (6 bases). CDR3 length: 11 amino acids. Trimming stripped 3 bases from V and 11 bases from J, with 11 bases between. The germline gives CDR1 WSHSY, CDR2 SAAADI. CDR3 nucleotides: TGCGCCAGCAGTGACTCGGGGGTTGAGTACTTC. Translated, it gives CASSDSGVEYF.

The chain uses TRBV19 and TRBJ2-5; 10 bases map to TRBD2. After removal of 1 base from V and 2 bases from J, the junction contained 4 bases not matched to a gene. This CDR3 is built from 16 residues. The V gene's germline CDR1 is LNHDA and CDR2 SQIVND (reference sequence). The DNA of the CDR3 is TGTGCCAGTAGTATAGGCGGGACTAGCGCGCAAGAGACCCAGTACTTC. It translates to CASSIGGTSAQETQYF.

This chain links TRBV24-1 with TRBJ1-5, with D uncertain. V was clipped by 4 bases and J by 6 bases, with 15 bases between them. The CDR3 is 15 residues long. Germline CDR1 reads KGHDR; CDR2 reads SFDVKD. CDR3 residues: CATSDVSVNGQPQHF. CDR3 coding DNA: TGTGCCACCAGTGACGTGTCGGTTAATGGTCAGCCCCAGCATTTT.

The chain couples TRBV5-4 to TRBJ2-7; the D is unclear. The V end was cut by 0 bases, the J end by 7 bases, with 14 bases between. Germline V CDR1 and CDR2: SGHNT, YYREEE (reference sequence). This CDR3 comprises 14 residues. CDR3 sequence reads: CASSLAIVAGEQYF. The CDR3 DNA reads TGTGCCAGCAGCTTGGCCATAGTAGCTGGTGAGCAGTACTTC. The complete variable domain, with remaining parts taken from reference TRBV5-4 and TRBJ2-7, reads ETGVTQSPTHLIKTRGQQVTLRCSSQSGHNTVSWYQQALGQGPQFIFQYYREEENGRGNFPPRFSGLQFPNYSSELNVNALELDDSALYLCASSLAIVAGEQYFGPGTRLTVT.

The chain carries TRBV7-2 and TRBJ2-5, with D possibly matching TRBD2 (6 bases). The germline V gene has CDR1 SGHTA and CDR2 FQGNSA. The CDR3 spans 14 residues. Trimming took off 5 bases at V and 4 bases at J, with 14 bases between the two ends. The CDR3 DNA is TGTGCCAGCAGCCTCCGGAGACTAGGAGAGACCCAGTACTTC. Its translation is CASSLRRLGETQYF.

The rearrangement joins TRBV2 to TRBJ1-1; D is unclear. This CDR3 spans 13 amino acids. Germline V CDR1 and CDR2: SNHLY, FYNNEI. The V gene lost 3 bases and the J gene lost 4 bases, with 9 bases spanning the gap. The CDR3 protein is CASSEEGRTEAFF. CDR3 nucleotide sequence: TGTGCCAGCAGTGAGGAGGGCCGCACTGAAGCTTTCTTT.

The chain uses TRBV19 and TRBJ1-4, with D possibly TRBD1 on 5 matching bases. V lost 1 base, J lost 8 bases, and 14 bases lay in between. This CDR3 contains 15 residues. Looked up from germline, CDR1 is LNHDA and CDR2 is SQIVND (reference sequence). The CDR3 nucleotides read TGTGCCAGTAGTATAGCGGGGGACGGGAGAGAAAAACTGTTTTTT. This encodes CASSIAGDGREKLFF.

CDR3 DNA sequence: TGTGCCAGCAGTCCCACCAGCGGCTCCTATAATTCACCCCTCCACTTT. This gives the protein CASSPTSGSYNSPLHF. V usage is TRBV6-6 and J usage is TRBJ1-6; D ambiguous. V gave up 5 bases and J gave up 0 bases, with 11 bases separating them. The V gene's germline CDR1 is MNHNY and CDR2 SVGAGI (reference sequence). The length of the CDR3 is 16 residues.

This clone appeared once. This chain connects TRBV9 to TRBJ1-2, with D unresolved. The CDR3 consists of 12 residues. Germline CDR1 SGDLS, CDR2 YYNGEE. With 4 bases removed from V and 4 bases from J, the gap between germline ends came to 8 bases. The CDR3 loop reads CASSQEGYGYTF. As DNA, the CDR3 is TGTGCCAGCAGCCAAGAGGGCTATGGCTACACCTTC.

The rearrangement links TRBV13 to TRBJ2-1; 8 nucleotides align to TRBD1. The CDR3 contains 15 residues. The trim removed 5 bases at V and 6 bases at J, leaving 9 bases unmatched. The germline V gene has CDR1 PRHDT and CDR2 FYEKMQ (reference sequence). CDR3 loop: CASSPDRVSSNEQFF. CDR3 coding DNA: TGTGCCAGCAGCCCGGACAGGGTTAGTAGCAATGAGCAGTTCTTC. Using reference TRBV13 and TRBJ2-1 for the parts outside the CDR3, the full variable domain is AAGVIQSPRHLIKEKRETATLKCYPIPRHDTVYWYQQGPGQDPQFLISFYEKMQSDKGSIPDRFSAQQFSDYHSELNMSSLELGDSALYFCASSPDRVSSNEQFFGPGTRLTVL.

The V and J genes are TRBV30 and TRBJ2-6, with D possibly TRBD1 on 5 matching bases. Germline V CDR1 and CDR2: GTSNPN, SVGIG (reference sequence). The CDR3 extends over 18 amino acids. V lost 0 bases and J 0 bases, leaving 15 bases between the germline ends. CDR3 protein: CAWSVGHWGYSGANVLTF. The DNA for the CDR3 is TGTGCCTGGAGTGTTGGACATTGGGGTTACTCTGGGGCCAACGTCCTGACTTTC.

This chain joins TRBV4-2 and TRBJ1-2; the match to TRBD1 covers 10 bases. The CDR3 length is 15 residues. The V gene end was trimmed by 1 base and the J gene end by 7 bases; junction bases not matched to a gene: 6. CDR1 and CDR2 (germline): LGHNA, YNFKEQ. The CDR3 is CASSQGGTGDGGYTF. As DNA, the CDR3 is TGTGCCAGCAGCCAAGGCGGGACAGGGGATGGTGGCTACACCTTC.

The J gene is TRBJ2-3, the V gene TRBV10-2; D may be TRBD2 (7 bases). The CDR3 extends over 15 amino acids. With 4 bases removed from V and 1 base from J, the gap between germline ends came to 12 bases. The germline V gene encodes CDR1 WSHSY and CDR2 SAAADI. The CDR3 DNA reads TGCGCCAGCAGTGTAGGGGGGGATCGCACAGATACGCAGTATTTT. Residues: CASSVGGDRTDTQYF.

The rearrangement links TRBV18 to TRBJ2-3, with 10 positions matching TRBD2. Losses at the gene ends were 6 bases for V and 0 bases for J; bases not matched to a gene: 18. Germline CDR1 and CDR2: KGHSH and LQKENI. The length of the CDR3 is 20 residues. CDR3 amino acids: CASSTRNLAGVTTSTDTQYF. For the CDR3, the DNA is TGTGCCAGCTCTACAAGAAATCTAGCGGGAGTCACCACTAGCACAGATACGCAGTATTTT.

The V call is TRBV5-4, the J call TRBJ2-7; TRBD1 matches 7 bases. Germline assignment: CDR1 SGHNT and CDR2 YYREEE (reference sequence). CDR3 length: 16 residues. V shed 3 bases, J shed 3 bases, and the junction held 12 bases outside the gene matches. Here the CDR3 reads CASSSTGVGSFYEQYF. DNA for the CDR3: TGTGCCAGCAGCTCAACAGGGGTGGGCTCCTTCTACGAGCAGTACTTC. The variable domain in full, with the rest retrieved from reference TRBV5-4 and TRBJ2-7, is ETGVTQSPTHLIKTRGQQVTLRCSSQSGHNTVSWYQQALGQGPQFIFQYYREEENGRGNFPPRFSGLQFPNYSSELNVNALELDDSALYLCASSSTGVGSFYEQYFGPGTRLTVT.